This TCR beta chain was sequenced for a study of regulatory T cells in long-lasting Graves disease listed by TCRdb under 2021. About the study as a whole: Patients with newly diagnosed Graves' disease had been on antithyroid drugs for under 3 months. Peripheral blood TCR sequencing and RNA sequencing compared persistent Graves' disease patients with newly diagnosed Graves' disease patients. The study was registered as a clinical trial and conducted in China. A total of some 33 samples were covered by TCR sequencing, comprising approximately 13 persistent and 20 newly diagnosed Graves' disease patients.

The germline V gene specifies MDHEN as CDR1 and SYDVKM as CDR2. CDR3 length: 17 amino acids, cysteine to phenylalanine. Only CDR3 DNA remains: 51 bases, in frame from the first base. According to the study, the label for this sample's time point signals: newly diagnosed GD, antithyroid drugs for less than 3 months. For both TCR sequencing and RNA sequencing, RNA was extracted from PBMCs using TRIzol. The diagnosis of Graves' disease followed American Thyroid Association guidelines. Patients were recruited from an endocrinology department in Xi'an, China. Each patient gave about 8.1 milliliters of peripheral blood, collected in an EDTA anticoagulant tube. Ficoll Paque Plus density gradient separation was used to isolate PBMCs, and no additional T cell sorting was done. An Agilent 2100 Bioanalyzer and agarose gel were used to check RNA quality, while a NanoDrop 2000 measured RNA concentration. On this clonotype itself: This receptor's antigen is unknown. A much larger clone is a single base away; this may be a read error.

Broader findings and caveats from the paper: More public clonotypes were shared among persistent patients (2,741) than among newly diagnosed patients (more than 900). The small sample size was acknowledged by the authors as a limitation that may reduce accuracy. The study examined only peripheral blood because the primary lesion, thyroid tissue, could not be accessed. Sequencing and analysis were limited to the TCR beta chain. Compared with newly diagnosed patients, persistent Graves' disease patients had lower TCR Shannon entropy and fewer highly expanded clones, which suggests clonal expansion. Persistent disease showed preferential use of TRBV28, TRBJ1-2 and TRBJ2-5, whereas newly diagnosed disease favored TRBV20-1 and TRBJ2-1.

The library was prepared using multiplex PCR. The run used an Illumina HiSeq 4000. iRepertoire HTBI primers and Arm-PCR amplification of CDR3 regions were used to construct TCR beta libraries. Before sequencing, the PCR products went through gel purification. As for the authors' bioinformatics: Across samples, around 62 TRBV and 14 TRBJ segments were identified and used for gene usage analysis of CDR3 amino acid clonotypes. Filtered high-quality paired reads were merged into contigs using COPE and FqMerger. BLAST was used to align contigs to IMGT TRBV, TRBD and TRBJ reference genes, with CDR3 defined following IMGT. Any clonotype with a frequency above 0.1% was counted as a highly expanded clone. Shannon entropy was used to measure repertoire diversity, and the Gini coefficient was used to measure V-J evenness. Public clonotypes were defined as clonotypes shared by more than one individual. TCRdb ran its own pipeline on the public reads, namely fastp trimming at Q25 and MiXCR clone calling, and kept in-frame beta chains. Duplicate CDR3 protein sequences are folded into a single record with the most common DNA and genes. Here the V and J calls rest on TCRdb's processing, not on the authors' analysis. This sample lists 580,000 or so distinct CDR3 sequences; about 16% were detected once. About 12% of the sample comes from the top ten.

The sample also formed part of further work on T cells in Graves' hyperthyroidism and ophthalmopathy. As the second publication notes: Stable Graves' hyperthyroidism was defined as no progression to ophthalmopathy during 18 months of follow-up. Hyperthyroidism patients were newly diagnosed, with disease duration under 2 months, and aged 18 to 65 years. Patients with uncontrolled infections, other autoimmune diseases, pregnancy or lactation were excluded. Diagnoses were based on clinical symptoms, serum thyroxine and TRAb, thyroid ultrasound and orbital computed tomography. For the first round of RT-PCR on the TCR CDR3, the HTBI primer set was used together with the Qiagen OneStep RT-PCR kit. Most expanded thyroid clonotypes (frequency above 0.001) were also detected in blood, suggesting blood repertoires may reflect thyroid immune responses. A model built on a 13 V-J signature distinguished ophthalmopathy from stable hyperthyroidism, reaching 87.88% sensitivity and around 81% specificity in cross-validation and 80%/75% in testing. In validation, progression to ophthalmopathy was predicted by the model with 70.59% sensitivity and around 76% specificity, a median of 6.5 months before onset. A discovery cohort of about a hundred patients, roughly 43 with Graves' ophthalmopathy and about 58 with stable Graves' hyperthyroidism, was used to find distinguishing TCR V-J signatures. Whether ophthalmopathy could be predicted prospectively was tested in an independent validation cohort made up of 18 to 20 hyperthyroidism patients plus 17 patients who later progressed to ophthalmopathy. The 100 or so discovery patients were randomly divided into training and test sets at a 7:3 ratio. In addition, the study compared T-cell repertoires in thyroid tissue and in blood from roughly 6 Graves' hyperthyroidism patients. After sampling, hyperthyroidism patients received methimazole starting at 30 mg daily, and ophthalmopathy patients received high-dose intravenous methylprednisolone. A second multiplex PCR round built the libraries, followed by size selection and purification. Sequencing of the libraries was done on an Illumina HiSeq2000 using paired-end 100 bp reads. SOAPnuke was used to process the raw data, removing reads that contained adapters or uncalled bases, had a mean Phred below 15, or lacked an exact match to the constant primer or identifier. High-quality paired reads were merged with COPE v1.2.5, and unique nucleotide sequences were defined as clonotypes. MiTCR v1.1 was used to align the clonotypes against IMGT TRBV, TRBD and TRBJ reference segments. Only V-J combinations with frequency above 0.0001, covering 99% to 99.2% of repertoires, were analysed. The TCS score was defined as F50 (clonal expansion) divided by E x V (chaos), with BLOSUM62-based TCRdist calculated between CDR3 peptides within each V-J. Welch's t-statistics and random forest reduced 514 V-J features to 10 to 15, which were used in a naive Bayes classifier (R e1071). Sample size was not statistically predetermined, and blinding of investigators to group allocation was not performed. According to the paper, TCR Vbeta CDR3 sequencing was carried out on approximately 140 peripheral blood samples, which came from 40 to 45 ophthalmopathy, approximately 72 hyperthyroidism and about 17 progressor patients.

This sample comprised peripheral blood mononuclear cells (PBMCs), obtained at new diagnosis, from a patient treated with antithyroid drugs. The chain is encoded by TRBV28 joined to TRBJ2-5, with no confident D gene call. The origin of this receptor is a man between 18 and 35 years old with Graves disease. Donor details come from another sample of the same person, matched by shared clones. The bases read TGTGCCGGCAGCACCCTTCTCCTAGGGCCCTCCCAAGAGACCCAGTACTTC. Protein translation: CAGSTLLLGPSQETQYF.